The source of this T cell receptor (beta chain) is a study of breast tumors, draining lymph nodes, adjacent tissues. The lymph nodes were axillary draining lymph nodes from breast cancer patients. General observations from the study: Tumor TCR diversity was below lymph nodes but above nontumor tissue. Most tumor T cells seemingly derive from lymph node, then expand in tumor.

The sample holds many counts of this clonotype. Its antigen is not identified. MiXCR was run by TCRdb on the multiplex PCR reads, yielding one entry per CDR3 protein. Among 200,000 to 250,000 distinct CDR3 sequences, 30% to 35% were seen once, and the ten largest hold 3% to 4%. The junction had 7 bases not matched to a gene; V was cut back by 6 bases and J by 5 bases. Germline CDR1 MNHEY, CDR2 SVGAGI. This CDR3 is 14 amino acids long. V and J are TRBV6-5 and TRBJ2-7, with 10 bases lining up with TRBD1. The TCR was taken from a female donor with breast cancer. Some clones in this sample may be carry-over from other donors' samples. Specimen: axillary lymph node tissue. Here the CDR3 DNA reads TGTGCCAGCAGACCAGACAGGGGGCCGGACGAGCAGTACTTC. Amino acid sequence: CASRPDRGPDEQYF.